A single sample gave rise to the 31 T cell receptor beta chains below, sequenced in a study of brain T cells in children with intractable seizures. Specified time point: blood from clinic visit 5 months post-surgery; TSC patient then seizure free. Data came from immunoSEQ multiplex PCR; TCRdb stores just in-frame clones and leaves some out. This table has 300,000 to 400,000 clones, 93% appearing once. Sequencing was performed on peripheral blood, taken about 5 months after surgery. The receptors were gathered from a boy under two years old with tuberous sclerosis and intractable seizures.

V gene TRBV7-9 combines with J gene TRBJ1-1, with D perhaps matching TRBD1 (5 bases). The CDR3 consists of 13 residues. CDR1 and CDR2 (germline): SEHNR, FQNEAQ (reference sequence). Trimming shortened V by 5 bases and J by 3 bases, and 10 bases separated the two germline ends. CDR3 DNA sequence: TGTGCCAGCAGCGAGCGGGGGGACACTGAAGCTTTCTTT. As protein: CASSERGDTEAFF. The variable domain in full, with the rest retrieved from reference TRBV7-9 and TRBJ1-1, is DTGVSQNPRHKITKRGQNVTFRCDPISEHNRLYWYRQTLGQGPEFLTYFQNEAQLEKSRLLSDRFSAERPKGSFSTLEIQRTEQGDSAMYLCASSERGDTEAFFGQGTRLTVV.

This clone has just a few counts. The rearrangement joins TRBV13 to TRBJ2-7, with a possible D match to TRBD2 (5 bases). V gave up 2 bases and J gave up 2 bases, with 10 bases separating them. Germline lookup yields CDR1 PRHDT and CDR2 FYEKMQ (reference sequence). The length of the CDR3 is 14 residues. The CDR3 reads CASSLRTQTYEQYF. The CDR3 nucleotides are TGTGCCAGCAGCTTACGGACTCAAACCTACGAGCAGTACTTC.

The V call is TRBV5-6, the J call TRBJ2-5; TRBD2 matches 7 bases. Germline lookup yields CDR1 SGHDT and CDR2 YYEEEE. The CDR3 sequence is 11 residues long. V was clipped by 2 bases and J by 9 bases; unmatched bases: 1. CDR3 in DNA: TGTGCCAGCAGCTTTCGGGGGGCCCAGTACTTC. Protein product: CASSFRGAQYF. Complete variable domain (other parts from reference TRBV5-6 and TRBJ2-5): DAGVTQSPTHLIKTRGQQVTLRCSPKSGHDTVSWYQQALGQGPQFIFQYYEEEERQRGNFPDRFSGHQFPNYSSELNVNALLLGDSALYLCASSFRGAQYFGPGTRLLVL.

This sequence joins TRBV27 and TRBJ2-1; 7 bases are shared with TRBD2. The V segment lost 7 bases and the J segment 2 bases; nucleotides outside the gene matches: 5. The CDR3 is made up of 14 amino acids. Germline V gives CDR1 MNHEY, CDR2 SMNVEV (reference sequence). CDR3 sequence reads: CASMGGRTYNEQFF. DNA of the CDR3: TGTGCCAGCATGGGCGGGAGAACCTACAATGAGCAGTTCTTC.

This rearrangement joins TRBV19 to TRBJ1-1; D is undetermined. Per germline, CDR1 LNHDA and CDR2 SQIVND (reference sequence). Trimming took off 7 bases at V and 0 bases at J, with 15 bases between the two ends. This CDR3 contains 15 residues. The CDR3 sequence is CASTLTDGLNTEAFF. The DNA for the CDR3 is TGTGCCAGTACCTTAACAGACGGACTGAACACTGAAGCTTTCTTT.

This clone was counted a single time. This sequence joins TRBV28 and TRBJ2-3; D not resolved. Germline lookup yields CDR1 MDHEN and CDR2 SYDVKM. V gave up 3 bases and J gave up 2 bases, with 6 bases separating them. This CDR3 is built from 13 residues. The CDR3 DNA reads as TGTGCCAGCAGTTTTATCAACACAGATACGCAGTATTTT. As protein: CASSFINTDTQYF.

The chain uses TRBV13 and TRBJ1-2; the D is unclear. CDR3 size: 11 residues. Trimming took 0 bases from V and 13 from J, leaving 9 bases between them. The germline V gene has CDR1 PRHDT and CDR2 FYEKMQ (reference sequence). The chain's CDR3 is CASSLGREATF. The CDR3 nucleotides are TGTGCCAGCAGCTTAGGGAGGGAGGCCACCTTC.

The chain uses TRBV30 and TRBJ2-3, with 9 bases lining up with TRBD1. This CDR3 is 15 amino acids long. V was pared by 0 bases and J by 2 bases, with 3 bases of the junction left unmatched. Germline values: CDR1 GTSNPN, CDR2 SVGIG (reference sequence). CDR3 bases: TGTGCCTGGAGTGTAGGGGACAGGGTCACAGATACGCAGTATTTT. It yields the protein CAWSVGDRVTDTQYF.

The V and J genes are TRBV14 and TRBJ2-7; TRBD2 aligns across 9 bases. The germline CDR1 and CDR2 sequences are SGHDN and FVKESK. There are 17 residues in the CDR3. Losses at the gene ends were 3 bases for V and 3 bases for J; bases not matched to a gene: 12. The DNA of the CDR3 is TGTGCCAGCAGCCACGGCCTACCCGGGACTAGCAGCTACGAGCAGTACTTC. Protein sequence: CASSHGLPGTSSYEQYF.

The chain's CDR3 is CATSETLTGELFF. Written as DNA, the CDR3 is TGTGCCACCAGTGAAACACTCACCGGGGAGCTGTTTTTT. The V and J genes are TRBV24-1 and TRBJ2-2; D call uncertain. The CDR3 is 13 residues long. The germline V gene has CDR1 KGHDR and CDR2 SFDVKD. The V gene lost 4 bases and the J gene lost 4 bases, with 6 bases spanning the gap.

This clone is a singleton in its sample. V and J are TRBV6-1 and TRBJ1-6; no definite D call. The V end lost 2 bases, the J end lost 13 bases, and 18 bases lay between the germline ends. The CDR3 contains 15 residues. Germline V gene sequence: CDR1 MNHNS, CDR2 SASEGT. Here the CDR3 DNA reads TGTGCCAGCAGTGAATACGGCAGGACGAAATCGCCCCTCCACTTT. This codes for CASSEYGRTKSPLHF.

This clone was observed a single time. The chain uses TRBV11-3 and TRBJ2-2, with 8 positions matching TRBD2. Germline-derived CDR1 and CDR2 are SGHNT and YENEEA. The CDR3 length is 14 residues. The V segment lost 2 bases and the J segment 6 bases; nucleotides outside the gene matches: 2. CDR3 coding DNA: TGTGCCAGCAGCTTATCGCGGGGGGCCGGGGAGCTGTTTTTT. Amino acids: CASSLSRGAGELFF.

The CDR3 spells CASSYSGTGTSYGYTF. CDR3 DNA sequence: TGTGCCAGCAGTTACTCTGGGACAGGGACCTCCTATGGCTACACCTTC. This sequence joins TRBV6-5 and TRBJ1-2; 9 bases match TRBD1. V lost 0 bases, J lost 4 bases, and 6 bases stayed unmatched. The CDR3 loop spans 16 amino acids. Germline-derived CDR1 and CDR2 are MNHEY and SVGAGI.

This sequence joins TRBV29-1 and TRBJ1-2; D may be TRBD1 (5 bases). V lost 6 bases, J lost 4 bases, and 18 bases lay in between. Germline V gives CDR1 SQVTM, CDR2 ANQGSEA. The CDR3 loop spans 14 amino acids. The CDR3 DNA is TGCAGCGTGGGGACTGGGGCAGGATCCTATGGCTACACCTTC. As protein: CSVGTGAGSYGYTF. The variable domain in full, completed from reference TRBV29-1 and TRBJ1-2, reads SAVISQKPSRDICQRGTSLTIQCQVDSQVTMMFWYRQQPGQSLTLIATANQGSEATYESGFVIDKFPISRPNLTFSTLTVSNMSPEDSSIYLCSVGTGAGSYGYTFGSGTRLTVV.

The chain uses TRBV11-3 and TRBJ1-3; D possibly corresponds to TRBD1 (6 bases). In germline, CDR1 is SGHNT, CDR2 YENEEA. This CDR3 contains 15 residues. The V gene lost 3 bases and the J gene lost 5 bases, with 14 bases spanning the gap. CDR3 DNA sequence: TGTGCCAGCAGCTTCTACAGGGAGGACAGAAACACCATATATTTT. This encodes CASSFYREDRNTIYF.

This chain joins TRBV27 and TRBJ2-3, with 7 bases lining up with TRBD2. This CDR3 spans 14 amino acids. Germline lookup yields CDR1 MNHEY and CDR2 SMNVEV (reference sequence). J was trimmed by 1 base and V by 7 bases; bases with no gene match: 5. The CDR3 loop reads CASTPRGGTDTQYF. CDR3 DNA: TGTGCCAGCACCCCTCGGGGGGGCACAGATACGCAGTATTTT.

The rearrangement links TRBV7-9 to TRBJ1-2, with a weak D call TRBD1 (5 bases). The CDR3 is 17 residues long. CDR1 is SEHNR, CDR2 FQNEAQ, per germline (reference sequence). V gave up 7 bases and J gave up 8 bases, with 29 bases separating them. Here the CDR3 DNA reads TGTGCCAGCACCGTTAGGGGAAAGGACGGGAAAAATGGAGGCTACACCTTC. It encodes CASTVRGKDGKNGGYTF.

This clone was recorded once. The chain uses TRBV11-2 and TRBJ1-3; a weak D match, TRBD1 (6 bases). This CDR3 spans 14 amino acids. V was pared by 3 bases and J by 4 bases, with 10 bases between. Per the germline V gene, CDR1 is SGHAT and CDR2 is FQNNGV. In nucleotides, the CDR3 is TGTGCCAGCAGCTTCAGGGGAGCGGGAAACACCATATATTTT. This encodes CASSFRGAGNTIYF. The full variable domain, its missing parts supplied by reference TRBV11-2 and TRBJ1-3, is EAGVAQSPRYKIIEKRQSVAFWCNPISGHATLYWYQQILGQGPKLLIQFQNNGVVDDSQLPKDRFSAERLKGVDSTLKIQPAKLEDSAVYLCASSFRGAGNTIYFGEGSWLTVV.

The chain uses TRBV13 and TRBJ2-5, with D maybe TRBD1 (5 bases). The germline V gene encodes CDR1 PRHDT and CDR2 FYEKMQ (reference sequence). The CDR3 loop spans 14 amino acids. V dropped 7 bases and J dropped 3 bases, with 15 bases sitting between them. This CDR3 reads CASTVGRRKETQYF. CDR3 bases: TGTGCCAGCACCGTGGGGCGCCGCAAAGAGACCCAGTACTTC.

The chain is built from TRBV27 and TRBJ2-6; 9 bases map to TRBD1. This CDR3 region has 21 residues. Trimming removed 5 bases from V and 0 bases from J; junction bases left unmatched: 17. Looked up from germline, CDR1 is MNHEY and CDR2 is SMNVEV (reference sequence). CDR3 sequence (DNA): TGTGCCAGCAGTCCCAAGTCCCACACAGGGGGCGGATTCTCTGGGGCCAACGTCCTGACTTTC. Translated: CASSPKSHTGGGFSGANVLTF.

The rearrangement uses TRBV6-5 and TRBJ1-5; D is ambiguous. CDR3 size: 15 residues. Germline values: CDR1 MNHEY, CDR2 SVGAGI. Between the trimmed V and J ends, which lost 2 bases and 3 bases, there was a span of 11 bases. CDR3 amino acids: CASSYRSPINQPQHF. In DNA form, the CDR3 reads TGTGCCAGCAGTTACCGGTCCCCGATCAATCAGCCCCAGCATTTT.

This clone occurred once. The CDR3 spells CASSLFRGADTQYF. CDR3 in DNA: TGTGCCAGCAGTTTATTTAGGGGAGCAGATACGCAGTATTTT. The chain employs TRBV27 and TRBJ2-3; tentatively, D is TRBD1 or TRBD2 (5 bases each). V lost 1 base, J lost 4 bases, and 9 bases lay in between. The CDR3 is 14 amino acids. The germline V gene has CDR1 MNHEY and CDR2 SMNVEV (reference sequence).

The V call is TRBV30, the J call TRBJ2-3, with 15 bases that match TRBD2. Trimming removed 2 bases from V and 2 bases from J; junction bases left unmatched: 11. The germline CDR1 and CDR2 sequences are GTSNPN and SVGIG (reference sequence). The CDR3 is 19 residues long. The CDR3: CAWSTPSGTSGRITDTQYF. The CDR3 DNA is TGTGCCTGGAGTACCCCATCCGGGACTAGCGGGAGGATCACAGATACGCAGTATTTT.

This sequence joins TRBV5-6 and TRBJ2-5; unclear D gene. The V and J ends lost 1 base and 1 base respectively, with 11 bases between them. The CDR3 runs to 15 residues. Germline V gene sequence: CDR1 SGHDT, CDR2 YYEEEE. The CDR3 sequence is CASSLRLRIQETQYF. Here the CDR3 DNA reads TGTGCCAGCAGCTTGAGGTTACGGATCCAAGAGACCCAGTACTTC.

V and J are TRBV6-5 and TRBJ2-7; a possible D gene is TRBD2 (8 bases). Trimming pared 7 bases from V and 7 bases from J, leaving 23 bases between. This CDR3 is built from 15 residues. Germline V gives CDR1 MNHEY, CDR2 SVGAGI. The CDR3 coding sequence is TGTGCCAGCACCCCCGAAATAGCGGGACAGCGGGAGCAGTACTTC. It specifies CASTPEIAGQREQYF.

The chain carries TRBV28 and TRBJ1-6; TRBD1 might be the D (6 bases). The CDR3 is 16 residues long. Per the germline V gene, CDR1 is MDHEN and CDR2 is SYDVKM. The germline V and J ends were trimmed by 7 bases and 7 bases, with 20 bases remaining between them. CDR3 nucleotide sequence: TGTGCCAGCAATCTTCAGGGGTGGCAGGGAAATTCACCCCTCCACTTT. Protein sequence: CASNLQGWQGNSPLHF.

This clone was counted between two and nine times. V and J are TRBV2 and TRBJ1-1; TRBD1 matches 10 bases. CDR1 is SNHLY, CDR2 FYNNEI, per germline. With V trimmed by 5 bases and J by 1 base, 1 base remained unmatched. CDR3 length: 14 residues. The CDR3 loop reads CASSRQGANTEAFF. CDR3 sequence (DNA): TGTGCCAGCAGTCGACAGGGGGCGAACACTGAAGCTTTCTTT.

The chain is built from TRBV21-1 and TRBJ1-5; TRBD1, the D gene given by the table, was not confirmed from the DNA. TRBV21-1 is a pseudogene segment. CDR3 length: 17 amino acids. CDR3 DNA sequence: TGTGCCAGCAGCATAAGGCGGGACAGCTATAGCAATCAGCCCCAGCATTTT. Its protein product is CASSIRRDSYSNQPQHF.

This chain links TRBV7-9 with TRBJ1-1, with D perhaps matching TRBD1 (5 bases). CDR1 and CDR2 (germline): SEHNR, FQNEAQ (reference sequence). Trimming took 4 bases from V and 1 from J, leaving 13 bases between them. The CDR3 totals 15 residues. This CDR3 is CASSSEGVKNTEAFF. CDR3 sequence (DNA): TGTGCCAGCAGCTCCGAAGGGGTGAAGAACACTGAAGCTTTCTTT. The full variable domain, rest sourced from reference TRBV7-9 and TRBJ1-1, is DTGVSQNPRHKITKRGQNVTFRCDPISEHNRLYWYRQTLGQGPEFLTYFQNEAQLEKSRLLSDRFSAERPKGSFSTLEIQRTEQGDSAMYLCASSSEGVKNTEAFFGQGTRLTVV.

This chain connects TRBV24-1 to TRBJ2-3, with 8 bases lining up with TRBD2. Germline loops: CDR1 KGHDR, CDR2 SFDVKD. V dropped 1 base and J dropped 3; count of bases not matched to a gene: 8. This CDR3 region has 17 residues. CDR3 nucleotide sequence: TGTGCCACCAGTGATTTTGAAGGCGGGAGGTCGACAGATACGCAGTATTTT. Translated: CATSDFEGGRSTDTQYF.

The table lists this clone with many counts. The rearrangement uses TRBV30 and TRBJ1-1, with D perhaps matching TRBD1 (5 bases). The CDR3 contains 14 residues. Trimming cost V 0 bases and J 1 base, with 9 bases left between them. CDR1 is GTSNPN, CDR2 SVGIG, per germline (reference sequence). The CDR3 region is CAWSVGVTNTEAFF. The CDR3 DNA follows: TGTGCCTGGAGTGTAGGGGTAACGAACACTGAAGCTTTCTTT.